The clone carrying this TCR beta chain was seen many times. The antigen is undetermined. Amplified TCR beta CDR3 regions derived from RNA transcripts. A first-round RT-PCR of the TCR CDR3 used the HTBI primer set. One entry per CDR3 protein, called by TCRdb with MiXCR from the multiplex PCR reads. This table holds a few hundred thousand distinct CDR3 sequences, 15% to 17% found once. Graves' hyperthyroidism without ophthalmopathy progression within 18 months was termed stable. This specimen comes from a study of T cells in Graves' hyperthyroidism and ophthalmopathy. General observations from the study: A 13 V-J signature model discriminated ophthalmopathy versus stable hyperthyroidism. The model foresaw ophthalmopathy a median roughly 6.3 months prior to onset.

V lost 5 bases and J lost 2; bases outside the gene matches: 9. Germline V lookup: CDR1 MDHEN, CDR2 SYDVKM. CDR3 length: 15 residues. Sequenced input: blood. This clonotype was sampled from a woman aged 25 to 39 with Graves' hyperthyroidism. J is TRBJ2-7 and V is TRBV28; 7 bases match TRBD2. As DNA, the CDR3 is TGTGCCAGCAGTCCGGAGGGAGCGGGGACCTACGAGCAGTACTTC. Protein sequence: CASSPEGAGTYEQYF.